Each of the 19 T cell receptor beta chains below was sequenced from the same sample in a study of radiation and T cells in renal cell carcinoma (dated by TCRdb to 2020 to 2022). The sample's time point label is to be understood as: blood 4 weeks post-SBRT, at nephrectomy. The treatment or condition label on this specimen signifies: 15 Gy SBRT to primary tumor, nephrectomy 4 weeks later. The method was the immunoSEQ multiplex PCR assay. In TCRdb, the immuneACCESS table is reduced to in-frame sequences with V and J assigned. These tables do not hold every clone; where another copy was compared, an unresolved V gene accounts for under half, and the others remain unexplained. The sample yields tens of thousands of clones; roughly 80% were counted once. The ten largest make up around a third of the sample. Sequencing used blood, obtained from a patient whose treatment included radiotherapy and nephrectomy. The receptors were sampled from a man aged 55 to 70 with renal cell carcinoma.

CDR3 loop: CASSPLGLADTGELFF. CDR3 nucleotide sequence: TGTGCCAGTAGTCCCCTGGGGCTAGCGGACACCGGGGAGCTGTTTTTT. The chain joins TRBV19 to TRBJ2-2; 7 positions agree with TRBD2. Per germline, CDR1 LNHDA and CDR2 SQIVND (reference sequence). The V gene end was trimmed by 5 bases and the J gene end by 3 bases; junction bases not matched to a gene: 9. The CDR3 covers 16 residues.

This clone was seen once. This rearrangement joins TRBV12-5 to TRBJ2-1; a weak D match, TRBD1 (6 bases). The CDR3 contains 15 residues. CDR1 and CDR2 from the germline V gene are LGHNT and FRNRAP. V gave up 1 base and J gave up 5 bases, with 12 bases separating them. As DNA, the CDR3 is TGTGCTAGTGGTTTGGGACAGGCGAAGGACAATGAGCAGTTCTTC. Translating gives CASGLGQAKDNEQFF.

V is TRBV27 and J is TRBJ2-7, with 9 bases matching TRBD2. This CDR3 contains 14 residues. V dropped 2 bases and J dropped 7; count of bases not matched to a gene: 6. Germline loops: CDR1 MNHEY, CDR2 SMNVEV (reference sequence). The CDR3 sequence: CASSLAGGPGEQYF. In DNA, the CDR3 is TGTGCCAGCAGTTTAGCGGGAGGGCCAGGTGAGCAGTACTTC.

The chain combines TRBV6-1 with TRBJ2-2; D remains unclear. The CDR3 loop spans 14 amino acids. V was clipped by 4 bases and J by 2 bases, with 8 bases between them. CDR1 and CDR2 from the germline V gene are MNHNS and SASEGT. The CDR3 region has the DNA TGTGCCAGCAGTGTTCTTGAAAACACCGGGGAGCTGTTTTTT. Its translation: CASSVLENTGELFF.

The CDR3 DNA reads TGTGCCAGAACAGGGGGCGCGGGGACTGAAGCTTTCTTT. This translates into CARTGGAGTEAFF. The chain carries TRBV30 and TRBJ1-1, with 9 nucleotides matching TRBD1. The CDR3 sequence is 13 residues long. CDR1 is GTSNPN and CDR2 is SVGIG in the germline V gene (reference sequence). V gave up 8 bases and J gave up 5 bases; unmatched junction bases: 9.

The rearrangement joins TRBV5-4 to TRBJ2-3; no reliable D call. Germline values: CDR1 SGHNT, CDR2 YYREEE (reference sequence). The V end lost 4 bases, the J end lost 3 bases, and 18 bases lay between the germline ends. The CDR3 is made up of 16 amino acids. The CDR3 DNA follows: TGTGCCAGCAGCAATTCGAAGGAAAGGGTTACAGATACGCAGTATTTT. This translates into CASSNSKERVTDTQYF.

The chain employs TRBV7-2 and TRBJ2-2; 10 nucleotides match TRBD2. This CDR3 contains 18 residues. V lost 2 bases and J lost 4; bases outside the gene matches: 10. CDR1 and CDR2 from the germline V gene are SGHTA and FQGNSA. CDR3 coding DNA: TGTGCCAGCAGCTTATTTCCCGGACTAGCGGACCCCACCGGGGAGCTGTTTTTT. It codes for CASSLFPGLADPTGELFF.

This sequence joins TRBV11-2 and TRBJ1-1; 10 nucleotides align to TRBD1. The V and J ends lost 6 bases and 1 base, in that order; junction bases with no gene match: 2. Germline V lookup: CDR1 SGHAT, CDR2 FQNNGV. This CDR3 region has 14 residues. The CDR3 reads CASRRQGANTEAFF. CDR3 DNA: TGTGCCAGCAGGCGACAGGGGGCGAACACTGAAGCTTTCTTT.

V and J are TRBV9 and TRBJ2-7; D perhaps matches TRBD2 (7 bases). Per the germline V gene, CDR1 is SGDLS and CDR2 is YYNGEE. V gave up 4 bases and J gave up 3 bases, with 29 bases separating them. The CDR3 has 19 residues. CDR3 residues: CASSPESTGKAGSDYEQYF. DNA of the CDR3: TGTGCCAGCAGCCCCGAGTCAACAGGGAAAGCGGGATCCGACTACGAGCAGTACTTC.

As DNA, the CDR3 is TGCGCCAGCAGCCAACCACTAGCGGGGTTGGGAAATGAGCAGTTCTTC. It codes for CASSQPLAGLGNEQFF. V and J are TRBV4-1 and TRBJ2-1, with TRBD2 matching over 10 bases. CDR1 MGHRA and CDR2 YSYEKL come from the germline V gene. CDR3 length: 16 amino acids. V trimming: 2 bases; J trimming: 7 bases; junction bases outside the gene matches: 8.

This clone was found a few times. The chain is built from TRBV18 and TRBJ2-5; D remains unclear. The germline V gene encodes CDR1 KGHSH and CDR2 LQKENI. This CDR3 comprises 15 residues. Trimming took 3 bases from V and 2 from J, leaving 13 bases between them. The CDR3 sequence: CASSPLRGTQETQYF. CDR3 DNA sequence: TGTGCCAGCTCACCCCTCCGAGGTACACAAGAGACCCAGTACTTC. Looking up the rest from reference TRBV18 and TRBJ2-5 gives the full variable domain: NAGVMQNPRHLVRRRGQEARLRCSPMKGHSHVYWYRQLPEEGLKFMVYLQKENIIDESGMPKERFSAEFPKEGPSILRIQQVVRGDSAAYFCASSPLRGTQETQYFGPGTRLLVL.

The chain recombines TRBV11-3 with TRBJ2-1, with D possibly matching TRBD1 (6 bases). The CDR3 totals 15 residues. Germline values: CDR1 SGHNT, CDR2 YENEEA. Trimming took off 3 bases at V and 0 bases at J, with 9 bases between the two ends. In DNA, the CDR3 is TGTGCCAGCAGCTTCGGCAGGGGCTCCTACAATGAGCAGTTCTTC. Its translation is CASSFGRGSYNEQFF. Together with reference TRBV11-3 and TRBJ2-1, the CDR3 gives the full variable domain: EAGVVQSPRYKIIEKKQPVAFWCNPISGHNTLYWYLQNLGQGPELLIRYENEEAVDDSQLPKDRFSAERLKGVDSTLKIQPAELGDSAVYLCASSFGRGSYNEQFFGPGTRLTVL.

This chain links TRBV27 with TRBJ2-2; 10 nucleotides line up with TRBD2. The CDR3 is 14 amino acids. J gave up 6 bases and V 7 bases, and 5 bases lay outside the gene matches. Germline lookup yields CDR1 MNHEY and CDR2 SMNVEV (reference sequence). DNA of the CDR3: TGTGCCAGCAAGGCTAGCGGGAGCGCCGGGGAGCTGTTTTTT. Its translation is CASKASGSAGELFF.

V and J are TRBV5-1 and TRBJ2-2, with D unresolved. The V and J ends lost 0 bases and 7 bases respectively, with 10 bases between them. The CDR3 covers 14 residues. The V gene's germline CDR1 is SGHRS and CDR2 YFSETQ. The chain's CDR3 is CASSLETPFGELFF. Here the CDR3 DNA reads TGCGCCAGCAGCTTGGAGACACCCTTCGGGGAGCTGTTTTTT.

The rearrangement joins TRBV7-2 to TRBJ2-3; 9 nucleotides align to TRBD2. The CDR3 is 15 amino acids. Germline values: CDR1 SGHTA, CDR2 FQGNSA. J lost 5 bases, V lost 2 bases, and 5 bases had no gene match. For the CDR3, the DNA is TGTGCCAGCAGCTTAAGTAGCGGGAGTGTAGATACGCAGTATTTT. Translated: CASSLSSGSVDTQYF.

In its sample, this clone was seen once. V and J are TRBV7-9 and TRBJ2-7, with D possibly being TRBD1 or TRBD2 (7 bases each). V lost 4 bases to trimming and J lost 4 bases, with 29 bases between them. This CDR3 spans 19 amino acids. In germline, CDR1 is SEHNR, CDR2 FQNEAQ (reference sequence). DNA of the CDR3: TGTGCCAGCAGCTCAGATATTTGGAGCGGGACAGATAATAATTACGAGCAGTACTTC. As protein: CASSSDIWSGTDNNYEQYF.

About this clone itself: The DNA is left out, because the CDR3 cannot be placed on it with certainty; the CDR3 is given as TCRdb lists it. CDR3 sequence reads: CASSSSGFRTGELFF. The V gene is TRBV25-1, the J gene TRBJ2-2; no check of the table's D call, TRBD2, against the DNA was made. The CDR3 is 15 residues long, ends included. Germline V gene sequence: CDR1 MGHDK, CDR2 SYGVNS.

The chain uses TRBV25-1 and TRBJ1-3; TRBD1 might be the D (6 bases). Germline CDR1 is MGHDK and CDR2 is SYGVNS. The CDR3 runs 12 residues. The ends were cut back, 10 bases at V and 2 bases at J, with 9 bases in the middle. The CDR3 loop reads CATRDTGNTIYF. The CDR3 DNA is TGTGCCACCCGGGACACTGGAAACACCATATATTTT.

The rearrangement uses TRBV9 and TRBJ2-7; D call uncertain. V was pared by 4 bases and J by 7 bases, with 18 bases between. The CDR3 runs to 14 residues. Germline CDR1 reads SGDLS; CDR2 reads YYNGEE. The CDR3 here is CASSPNQASREQYF. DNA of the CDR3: TGTGCCAGCAGCCCTAATCAGGCGTCTCGGGAGCAGTACTTC.